The source of this T cell receptor beta chain is a study of blood T cell repertoires in COVID-19 (dated by TCRdb to the early 2020s). General notes on the study: Samples from collaborators originated in the United States, Italy and Spain and spanned both the acute and convalescent phases of COVID-19. A de-identified subject ID, COVID-19 status, age in years and sex were almost always included in the sample metadata. Deeply sampled blood TCRbeta repertoires from subjects exposed to, actively infected with, or recovered from COVID-19 were included in the dataset. A freely available public database, intended as a resource for researchers studying the immune response to SARS-CoV-2, is where the repertoires were released. Where available, HLA class I and class II types were taken from metadata supplied by the sample provider and were not determined by assay-based typing. The prospective study material was composed of cDNA or gDNA derived from T cells, B-cell-depleted T cells, or PBMCs. The samples were drawn from the first 160 participants of the ongoing ImmuneRACE study and from 1,254 subjects provided by 6 global collaborators.

In the case of this clone: Its antigen is currently not known. Base qualities are missing; no much larger clone stands one base away.

The paper as a whole reports these results and caveats: The amount of clinical and demographic metadata varied by source and participant and was provided uncurated.

One collaborating source in Seattle enrolled patients during active infection and followed them longitudinally through the course of disease. Each collaborating institution followed its own protocols to collect whole blood in K2EDTA tubes. Collaborator samples were shipped for TCRbeta analysis as frozen whole blood, isolated PBMCs, or DNA extracted from either sample type. V loses 5 bases at its end and J loses 4 bases; junction bases beyond the gene matches: 7. CDR1 and CDR2 are read off the germline V gene as MDHEN and SYDVKM. Measured from the cysteine to the phenylalanine, the CDR3 is 14 residues long. Here the CDR3 DNA is all that survives: 42 bases in frame from base 1. TCRbeta CDR3 regions were amplified from genomic DNA by means of the immunoSEQ Assay, a bias-controlled multiplex PCR. Concerning the study's data processing: The number of nucleated cells in each sample was estimated from the amplification of reference gene primers within the assay. To quantify the absolute abundance of each unique TCRbeta CDR3 rearrangement, sequence reads were collapsed and filtered. Productive Simpson clonality was computed per sample as the square root of Simpson's diversity index over productive rearrangements. The table comes from immuneACCESS by way of TCRdb, which keeps in-frame sequences with V and J called. Part of the clones is missing from these tables; in studies checked, under half for an unresolved V gene and the rest for unknown reasons. V, J and clone size derive from that table, while D and trimming were established from the DNA sequence. This sample has roughly 440,000 clones in its table, and around 89% of those were observed once. Over 9.5% of the sample is held by the ten biggest clonotypes.

Specimen: peripheral blood. In this chain, TRBV28 is recombined with TRBJ1-1, with 7 bases matching TRBD1. This clonotype originated in a woman between 45 and 65 years old with COVID-19, enrolled during active disease. The CDR3 protein: CASSVRGSGTEAFF. Here is the DNA: TGTGCCAGCAGTGTCAGGGGGTCGGGCACTGAAGCTTTCTTT.